Listed here are 6 T cell receptor beta chains from one sample, sequenced in a study of cytomegalovirus exposure and HLA in healthy donors. Primers included in the PCR were 60 Vbeta and 13 Jbeta primers. The repertoire was sequenced with immunoSEQ multiplex PCR; TCRdb's copy has only in-frame clones and lacks some. The sample carries roughly 230,000 clones, about 90% recorded once. Sequenced: PBMCs. The receptors shown here come from a girl aged 2 to 10 in good health and CMV-seronegative.

V gene TRBV15 combines with J gene TRBJ2-1; 7 bases fit TRBD2. The CDR3 consists of 14 residues. V dropped 2 bases and J dropped 5; count of bases not matched to a gene: 3. Per the germline V gene, CDR1 is LNHNV and CDR2 is YYDKDF (reference sequence). The CDR3 region is CATSRRGVNNEQFF. The CDR3 bases are TGTGCCACCAGCAGACGGGGGGTCAACAATGAGCAGTTCTTC.

The chain uses TRBV5-1 and TRBJ2-1; 11 bases line up with TRBD2. Germline assignment: CDR1 SGHRS and CDR2 YFSETQ. Losses at the gene ends were 4 bases for V and 9 bases for J; bases not matched to a gene: 9. CDR3 length: 15 amino acids. CDR3 bases: TGCGCCAGCAGCCCAACTAGCGGGAGTTTTGGTGAGCAGTTCTTC. The encoded protein is CASSPTSGSFGEQFF.

CDR3 sequence reads: CASSQAFYEQYF. The CDR3 bases are TGTGCCAGCAGCCAAGCCTTTTACGAGCAGTACTTC. The chain uses TRBV14 and TRBJ2-7; D is ambiguous. The length of the CDR3 is 12 residues. Germline V lookup: CDR1 SGHDN, CDR2 FVKESK. The V gene lost 1 base and the J gene lost 4 bases, with 5 bases spanning the gap.

The V gene is TRBV6-5, the J gene TRBJ2-7; D unresolved. The V end was cut by 0 bases, the J end by 10 bases, with 13 bases between. In germline, CDR1 is MNHEY, CDR2 SVGAGI. The CDR3 spans 13 residues. The CDR3 is CASSYSIGSPQYF. CDR3 nucleotide sequence: TGTGCCAGCAGTTACTCTATCGGGTCGCCACAGTACTTC.

This chain links TRBV7-9 with TRBJ1-5; TRBD1 might be the D (6 bases). This CDR3 comprises 14 residues. The germline V and J ends were trimmed by 5 bases and 1 base, with 9 bases remaining between them. Germline V lookup: CDR1 SEHNR, CDR2 FQNEAQ (reference sequence). CDR3 sequence reads: CASSETGSNQPQHF. The CDR3 DNA reads TGTGCCAGCAGCGAGACAGGAAGCAATCAGCCCCAGCATTTT.

This chain uses TRBV18 with TRBJ2-7; D is unclear. V gave up 4 bases and J gave up 2 bases, with 9 bases separating them. The CDR3 extends over 13 amino acids. The germline V gene encodes CDR1 KGHSH and CDR2 LQKENI. CDR3 sequence (DNA): TGTGCCAGCTCACTGGTCGGTCCCTACGAGCAGTACTTC. Protein sequence: CASSLVGPYEQYF.